The 21 T cell receptor beta chains presented below share a single source sample, sequenced in a study of Ad26.COV2.S vaccination and SARS-CoV-2 variants. The method was immunoSEQ multiplex PCR; TCRdb's version includes in-frame clones alone and lacks a portion of them. The sample lists about 350,000 clones, 80% to 90% seen once, with roughly 3.1% in the top ten. Treatment specified: roughly 20 received Ad26.COV2.S at low or high dose, single or two shots; roughly five received placebo; per-sample allocation not given. Sample collection was performed on day 63 after the first vaccine or placebo injection. Sequencing used peripheral blood, obtained in a trial of Ad26.COV2.S vaccine versus placebo. Receptors were obtained from a person between 18 and 65 years old who received the Ad26.COV2.S COVID-19 vaccine or a placebo.

This rearrangement joins TRBV23-1 to TRBJ2-7; 7 positions match TRBD2. TRBV23-1 is an ORF, and what it does is uncertain. V was pared by 2 bases and J by 0 bases, with 7 bases of the junction left unmatched. The CDR3 is 16 residues long. In nucleotides, the CDR3 is TGCGCCAGCAGTCAACCGGGACTACCGAGCTCCTACGAGCAGTACTTC. It yields the protein CASSQPGLPSSYEQYF.

The V and J genes are TRBV6-2 or TRBV6-3 and TRBJ2-7, with no clear D. In germline, CDR1 is MNHEY, CDR2 SVGEGT. The CDR3 consists of 13 residues. Trimming removed 4 bases at V and 4 bases at J, with 11 bases between. The DNA for the CDR3 is TGTGCCAGCAGTTCCCCCGGTCGGTACGAGCAGTACTTC. Residues: CASSSPGRYEQYF.

The chain recombines TRBV25-1 with TRBJ2-5, with D perhaps given as TRBD1 or TRBD2 (5 bases each). CDR1 and CDR2 from the germline V gene are MGHDK and SYGVNS. This CDR3 region has 15 residues. The V and J ends lost 3 bases and 0 bases respectively, with 11 bases between them. CDR3 amino acids: CASSDSGTYQETQYF. CDR3 bases: TGTGCCAGCAGTGATTCCGGGACCTACCAAGAGACCCAGTACTTC. Looking up the rest from reference TRBV25-1 and TRBJ2-5 gives the full variable domain: EADIYQTPRYLVIGTGKKITLECSQTMGHDKMYWYQQDPGMELHLIHYSYGVNSTEKGDLSSESTVSRIRTEHFPLTLESARPSHTSQYLCASSDSGTYQETQYFGPGTRLLVL.

The chain couples TRBV4-1 to TRBJ2-1, with D possibly TRBD1 on 5 matching bases. CDR3 length: 13 amino acids. V was cut by 5 bases and J by 9 bases, with 14 bases left in between. Germline CDR1 is MGHRA and CDR2 is YSYEKL. The CDR3: CASSAQGKVEQFF. The CDR3 DNA reads TGCGCCAGCAGCGCGCAGGGCAAGGTTGAGCAGTTCTTC.

V usage is TRBV5-5 and J usage is TRBJ1-2; 7 bases line up with TRBD1. Losses at the gene ends were 4 bases for V and 3 bases for J; bases not matched to a gene: 3. CDR3 length: 13 amino acids. Germline CDR1 and CDR2: SGHKS and YYEKEE (reference sequence). The CDR3 loop is CASSVQGDYGYTF. CDR3 bases: TGTGCCAGCAGCGTGCAGGGGGACTATGGCTACACCTTC. Complete variable domain (other parts from reference TRBV5-5 and TRBJ1-2): DAGVTQSPTHLIKTRGQQVTLRCSPISGHKSVSWYQQVLGQGPQFIFQYYEKEERGRGNFPDRFSARQFPNYSSELNVNALLLGDSALYLCASSVQGDYGYTFGSGTRLTVV.

The chain links TRBV27 to TRBJ1-1; unclear D gene. The V gene's germline CDR1 is MNHEY and CDR2 SMNVEV (reference sequence). This CDR3 is built from 17 residues. With 4 bases removed from V and 0 bases from J, the gap between germline ends came to 18 bases. The CDR3 loop is CASSSPVRDGLNTEAFF. The CDR3 DNA sequence: TGTGCCAGCAGTTCCCCGGTTAGAGATGGGCTGAACACTGAAGCTTTCTTT.

This clone was counted a single time. The chain has TRBV5-1 and TRBJ2-3; 10 bases match TRBD2. Trimming cost V 2 bases and J 3 bases; bases outside gene matches: 9. The CDR3 has 17 amino acids. The germline CDR1 and CDR2 sequences are SGHRS and YFSETQ. The CDR3 DNA sequence: TGCGCCAGCAGCTTAACCCGACGGACTAGCGGTACAGATACGCAGTATTTT. Residues: CASSLTRRTSGTDTQYF.

V and J are TRBV7-2 and TRBJ1-3, with no clear D. Per the germline V gene, CDR1 is SGHTA and CDR2 is FQGNSA. V was pared by 0 bases and J by 8 bases, with 8 bases between. The CDR3 length is 13 residues. The CDR3 reads CASSLAGRYTIYF. CDR3 nucleotides: TGTGCCAGCAGCTTAGCAGGGAGGTACACCATATATTTT.

The chain has TRBV7-2 and TRBJ1-3; TRBD1 aligns across 9 bases. V was pared by 1 base and J by 4 bases, with 8 bases of the junction left unmatched. CDR3 size: 17 residues. Germline V gives CDR1 SGHTA, CDR2 FQGNSA. The CDR3 loop reads CASSLDSGTGPGNTIYF. CDR3 nucleotides: TGTGCCAGCAGCTTAGACTCAGGGACAGGGCCCGGAAACACCATATATTTT.

This clone was detected once. The chain recombines TRBV7-9 with TRBJ2-7; tentatively, D is TRBD1 (5 bases). Germline V gene lookup returns CDR1 SEHNR and CDR2 FQNEAQ (reference sequence). V lost 7 bases and J 0 bases, leaving 13 bases between the germline ends. The CDR3 contains 14 residues. The CDR3 coding sequence is TGTGCCAGCACCTCCAGACAGAGCTCCTACGAGCAGTACTTC. This encodes CASTSRQSSYEQYF.

Worth noting for this clone: Other nucleotide sequences in the sample specify the same CDR3. V usage is TRBV28 and J usage is TRBJ2-7; 7 bases match TRBD2. CDR1 is MDHEN and CDR2 is SYDVKM in the germline V gene. Trimming cost V 3 bases and J 0 bases; bases outside gene matches: 2. This CDR3 is built from 14 residues. The CDR3: CASSFGGSSYEQYF. The CDR3 coding sequence is TGTGCCAGCAGTTTCGGCGGGAGCTCCTACGAGCAGTACTTC.

This clone appeared once. V and J are TRBV5-1 and TRBJ2-2, with TRBD2 as a possible D gene (5 bases). Germline CDR1 SGHRS, CDR2 YFSETQ. V lost 9 bases to trimming and J lost 1 base, with 10 bases between them. The length of the CDR3 is 13 residues. The CDR3 nucleotides are TGCGCCACCCAAGGAGGGAACACCGGGGAGCTGTTTTTT. Its translation: CATQGGNTGELFF.

This clone was picked up a small number of times. The chain couples TRBV2 to TRBJ1-6; 8 nucleotides line up with TRBD1. From germline, CDR1 is SNHLY and CDR2 FYNNEI. The CDR3 extends over 13 amino acids. The J segment lost 9 bases and the V segment lost 6 bases, leaving 4 bases of the junction unmatched. The CDR3 sequence is CASRDRAISPLHF. As DNA, the CDR3 is TGTGCCAGCAGGGACAGGGCGATTTCACCCCTCCACTTT.

V is TRBV30 and J is TRBJ1-5; D remains ambiguous. Looked up from germline, CDR1 is GTSNPN and CDR2 is SVGIG (reference sequence). This CDR3 is built from 14 residues. The ends were cut back, 2 bases at V and 6 bases at J, with 14 bases in the middle. The CDR3 DNA reads TGTGCCTGGAGTTTGTTAAAGGATGGTCAGCCCCAGCATTTT. Translated, it gives CAWSLLKDGQPQHF.

The rearrangement links TRBV2 to TRBJ1-6; a possible D gene is TRBD1 (5 bases). The CDR3 is made up of 16 amino acids. Per the germline V gene, CDR1 is SNHLY and CDR2 is FYNNEI. V lost 4 bases, J lost 0 bases, and 10 bases lay in between. CDR3 residues: CASSGGSSSYNSPLHF. DNA of the CDR3: TGTGCCAGCAGTGGGGGCTCGAGCTCCTATAATTCACCCCTCCACTTT.

The chain recombines TRBV5-4 with TRBJ2-1, with 7 bases aligning to TRBD2. The CDR3 is made up of 16 amino acids. CDR1 is SGHNT, CDR2 YYREEE, per germline (reference sequence). Trimming cost V 3 bases and J 6 bases; bases outside gene matches: 12. In nucleotides, the CDR3 is TGTGCCAGCAGCTCCTCTCGCGGGGGTGCCCCCAATGAGCAGTTCTTC. It is translated as CASSSSRGGAPNEQFF.

The genes are TRBV5-4 and TRBJ2-5, with D uncertain. Germline V gene data show CDR1 as SGHNT and CDR2 as YYREEE (reference sequence). This CDR3 spans 14 amino acids. V gave up 1 base and J gave up 1 base, with 8 bases separating them. CDR3 nucleotide sequence: TGTGCCAGCAGCTTGCCACTGCTCCAAGAGACCCAGTACTTC. The encoded protein is CASSLPLLQETQYF.

The chain recombines TRBV27 with TRBJ2-1; TRBD2 is a possible D gene (6 bases). This CDR3 is built from 12 residues. V was cut by 8 bases and J by 7 bases, with 12 bases left in between. The germline gives CDR1 MNHEY, CDR2 SMNVEV (reference sequence). CDR3 residues: CASGLAWNEQFF. The CDR3 region has the DNA TGTGCCAGCGGCCTAGCGTGGAATGAGCAGTTCTTC.

Worth noting for this clone: The same CDR3 can be traced to other DNA sequences in this sample. The V gene is TRBV12-3 or TRBV12-4, the J gene TRBJ1-1; a weak D match, TRBD1 (5 bases). V was cut by 8 bases and J by 2 bases, with 9 bases left in between. This CDR3 contains 12 residues. CDR3 DNA sequence: TGTGCCAGCCGGGGCGTTAACACTGAAGCTTTCTTT. This translates into CASRGVNTEAFF.

The chain links TRBV24-1 to TRBJ2-1; D is possibly TRBD1 (6 bases). The length of the CDR3 is 16 residues. Germline-derived CDR1 and CDR2 are KGHDR and SFDVKD. The germline V and J ends were trimmed by 4 bases and 2 bases, with 14 bases remaining between them. In DNA, the CDR3 is TGTGCCACCAGTGACTTCCCAGGGGCAACCTACAATGAGCAGTTCTTC. Its protein product is CATSDFPGATYNEQFF.

CDR3 sequence (DNA): TGTGCCAGCAGGTTAAGGGGGAATCGGGATAATTCACCCCTCCACTTT. Translation gives CASRLRGNRDNSPLHF. J is TRBJ1-6 and V is TRBV2; D perhaps matches TRBD1 (6 bases). V was cut by 6 bases and J by 5 bases, with 17 bases left in between. Per germline, CDR1 SNHLY and CDR2 FYNNEI. The CDR3 covers 16 residues.